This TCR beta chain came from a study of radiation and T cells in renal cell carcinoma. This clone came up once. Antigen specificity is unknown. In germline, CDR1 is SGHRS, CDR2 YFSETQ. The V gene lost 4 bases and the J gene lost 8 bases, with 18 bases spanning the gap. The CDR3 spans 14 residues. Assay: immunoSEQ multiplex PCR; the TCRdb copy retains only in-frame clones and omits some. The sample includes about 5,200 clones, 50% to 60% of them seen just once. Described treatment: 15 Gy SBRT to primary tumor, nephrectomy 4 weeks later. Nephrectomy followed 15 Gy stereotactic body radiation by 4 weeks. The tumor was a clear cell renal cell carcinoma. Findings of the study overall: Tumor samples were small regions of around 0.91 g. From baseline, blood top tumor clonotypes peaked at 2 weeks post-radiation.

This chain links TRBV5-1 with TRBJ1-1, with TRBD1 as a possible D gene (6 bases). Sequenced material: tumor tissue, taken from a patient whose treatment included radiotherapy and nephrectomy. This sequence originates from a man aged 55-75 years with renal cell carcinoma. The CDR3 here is CASSGGTLQGEAFF. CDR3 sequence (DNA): TGCGCCAGCAGCGGCGGGACCTTACAGGGAGAAGCTTTCTTT.